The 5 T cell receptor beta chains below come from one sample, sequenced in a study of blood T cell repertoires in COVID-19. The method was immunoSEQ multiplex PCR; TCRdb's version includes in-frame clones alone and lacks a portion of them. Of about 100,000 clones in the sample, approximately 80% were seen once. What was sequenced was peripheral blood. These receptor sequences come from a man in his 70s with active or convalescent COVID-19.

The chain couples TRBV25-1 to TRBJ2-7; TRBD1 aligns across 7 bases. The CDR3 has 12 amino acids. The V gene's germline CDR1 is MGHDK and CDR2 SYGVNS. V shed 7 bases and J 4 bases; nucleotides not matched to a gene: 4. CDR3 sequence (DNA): TGTGCCAGCAAGGGGGCCGGTTACGAGCAGTACTTC. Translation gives CASKGAGYEQYF.

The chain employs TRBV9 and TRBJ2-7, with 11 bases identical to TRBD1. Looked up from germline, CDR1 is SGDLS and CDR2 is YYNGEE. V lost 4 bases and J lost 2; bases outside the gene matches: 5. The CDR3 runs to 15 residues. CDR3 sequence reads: CASSPWDRGAYEQYF. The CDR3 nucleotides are TGTGCCAGCAGCCCCTGGGACAGGGGGGCCTACGAGCAGTACTTC.

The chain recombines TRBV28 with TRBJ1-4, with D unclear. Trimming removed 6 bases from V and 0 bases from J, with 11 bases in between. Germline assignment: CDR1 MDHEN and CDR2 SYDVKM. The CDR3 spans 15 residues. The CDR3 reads CASSSPTATNEKLFF. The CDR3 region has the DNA TGTGCCAGCAGCTCGCCCACTGCAACTAATGAAAAACTGTTTTTT.

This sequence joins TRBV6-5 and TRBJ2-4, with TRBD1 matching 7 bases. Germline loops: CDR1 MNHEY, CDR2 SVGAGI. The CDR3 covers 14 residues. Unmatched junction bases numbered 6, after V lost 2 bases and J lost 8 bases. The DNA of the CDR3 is TGTGCCAGCAGTTACGGGACAGAAATTGACATTCAGTACTTC. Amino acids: CASSYGTEIDIQYF.

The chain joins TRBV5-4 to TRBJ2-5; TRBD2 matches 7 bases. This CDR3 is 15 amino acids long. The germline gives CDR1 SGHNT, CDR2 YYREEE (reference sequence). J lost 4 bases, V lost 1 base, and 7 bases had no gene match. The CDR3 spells CASSLIAGGGETQYF. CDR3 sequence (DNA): TGTGCCAGCAGCTTGATAGCGGGCGGAGGAGAGACCCAGTACTTC.